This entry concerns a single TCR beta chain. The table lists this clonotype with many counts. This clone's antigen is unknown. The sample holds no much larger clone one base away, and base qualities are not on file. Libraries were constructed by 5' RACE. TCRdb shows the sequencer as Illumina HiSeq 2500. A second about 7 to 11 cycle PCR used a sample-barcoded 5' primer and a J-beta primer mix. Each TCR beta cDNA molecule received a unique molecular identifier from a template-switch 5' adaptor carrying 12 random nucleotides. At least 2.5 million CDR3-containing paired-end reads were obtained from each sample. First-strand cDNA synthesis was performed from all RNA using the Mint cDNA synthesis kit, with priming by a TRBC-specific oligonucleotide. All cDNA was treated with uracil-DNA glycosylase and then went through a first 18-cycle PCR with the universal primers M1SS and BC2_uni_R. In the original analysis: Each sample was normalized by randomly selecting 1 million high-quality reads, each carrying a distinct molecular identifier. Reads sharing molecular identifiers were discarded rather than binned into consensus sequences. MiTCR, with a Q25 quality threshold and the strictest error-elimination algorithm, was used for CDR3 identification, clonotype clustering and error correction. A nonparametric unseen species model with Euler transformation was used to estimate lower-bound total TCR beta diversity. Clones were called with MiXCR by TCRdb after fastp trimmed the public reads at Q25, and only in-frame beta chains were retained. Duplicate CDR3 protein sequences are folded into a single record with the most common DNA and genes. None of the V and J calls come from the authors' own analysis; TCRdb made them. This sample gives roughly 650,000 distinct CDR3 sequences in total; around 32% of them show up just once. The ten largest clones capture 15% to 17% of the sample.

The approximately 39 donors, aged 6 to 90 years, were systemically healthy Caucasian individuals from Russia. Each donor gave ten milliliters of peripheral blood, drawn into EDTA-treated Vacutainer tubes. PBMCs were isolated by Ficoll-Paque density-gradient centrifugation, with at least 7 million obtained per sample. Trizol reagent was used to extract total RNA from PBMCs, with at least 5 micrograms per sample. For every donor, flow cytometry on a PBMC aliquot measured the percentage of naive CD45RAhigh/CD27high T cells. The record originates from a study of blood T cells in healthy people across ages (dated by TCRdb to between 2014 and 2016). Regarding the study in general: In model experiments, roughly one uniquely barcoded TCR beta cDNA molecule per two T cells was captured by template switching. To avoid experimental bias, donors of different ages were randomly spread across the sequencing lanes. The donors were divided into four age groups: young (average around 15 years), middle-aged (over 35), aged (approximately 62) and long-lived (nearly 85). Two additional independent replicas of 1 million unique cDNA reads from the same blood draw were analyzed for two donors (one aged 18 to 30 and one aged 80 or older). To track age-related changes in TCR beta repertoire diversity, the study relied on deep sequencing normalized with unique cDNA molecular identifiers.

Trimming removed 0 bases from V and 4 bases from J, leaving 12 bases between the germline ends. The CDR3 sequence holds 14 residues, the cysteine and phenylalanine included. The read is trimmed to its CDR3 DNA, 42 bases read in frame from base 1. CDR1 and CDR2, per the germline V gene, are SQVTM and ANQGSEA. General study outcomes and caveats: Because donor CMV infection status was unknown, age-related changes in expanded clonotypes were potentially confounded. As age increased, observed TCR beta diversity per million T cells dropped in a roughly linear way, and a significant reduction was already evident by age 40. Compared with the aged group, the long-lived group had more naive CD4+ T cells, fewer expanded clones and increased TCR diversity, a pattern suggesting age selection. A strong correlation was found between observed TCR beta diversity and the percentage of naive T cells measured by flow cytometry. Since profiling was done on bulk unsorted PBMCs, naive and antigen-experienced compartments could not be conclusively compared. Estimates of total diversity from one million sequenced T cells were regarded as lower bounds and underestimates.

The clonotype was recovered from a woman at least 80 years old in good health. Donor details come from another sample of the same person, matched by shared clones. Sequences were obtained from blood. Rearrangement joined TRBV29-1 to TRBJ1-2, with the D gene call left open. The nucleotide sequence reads TGCAGCGTTGAAGATCGCGGCAATGGCTATGGCTACACCTTC. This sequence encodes CSVEDRGNGYGYTF.